This TCR beta chain derives from a study of radiotherapy plus CTLA-4 blockade in lung cancer. Study-level background: Across the patients, objective responses occurred in 15% to 20%, and disease control in under 40%.

TCRdb's table, derived via immunoSEQ multiplex PCR, lists solely in-frame clones and lacks some. This table holds 25,000 to 35,000 clones, roughly 71% found once. Points from the study as a whole: Among blood TCR repertoires after radiotherapy plus ipilimumab, tumor-derived clones expanded.

Germline loops: CDR1 MNHEY, CDR2 SVGAGI. The CDR3 spans 15 residues. J lost 2 bases, V lost 6 bases, and 7 bases had no gene match. With regard to this clone: The antigen is undetermined.

The chain carries TRBV6-5 and TRBJ1-5; 7 nucleotides line up with TRBD1. This receptor was obtained from a human donor with non-small cell lung cancer whose response to radiotherapy plus ipilimumab could not be evaluated. The starting material was peripheral blood, obtained from a patient treated with radiotherapy plus ipilimumab. DNA for the CDR3: TGTGCCAGCAGAGACAGGGTGTTGGGCAATCAGCCCCAGCATTTT. It specifies CASRDRVLGNQPQHF.